The source of this T cell receptor beta chain is a study of blood T cell repertoires in COVID-19. The trim removed 5 bases at V and 5 bases at J, leaving 14 bases unmatched. The CDR3 loop spans 16 amino acids. Germline CDR1 reads SGHRS; CDR2 reads YFSETQ. Assay: immunoSEQ multiplex PCR; the TCRdb copy retains only in-frame clones and omits some. Seen here are about 120,000 clones, more than 70% observed once, and the top ten hold roughly 1.1%. V usage is TRBV5-1 and J usage is TRBJ2-5; 8 bases match TRBD1. The sequence was obtained from an elderly woman with acute or convalescent COVID-19. Sequencing was carried out using peripheral blood. This chain's CDR3 is CASSVTSGGIRETQYF. CDR3 in DNA: TGCGCCAGCAGTGTGACGTCAGGGGGCATACGGGAGACCCAGTACTTC.